Each of the 10 T cell receptor beta chains below was sequenced from the same sample in a study of cytomegalovirus exposure and HLA in healthy donors. 13 Jbeta primers and 60 Vbeta primers were used for the PCR. Sequencing was performed with immunoSEQ multiplex PCR; in TCRdb, only in-frame clones are kept and a portion is missing. This sample has just over 150,000 clones; 75% to 90% occur once, and the top ten carry roughly 1.8%. Sequencing input: PBMCs. These receptors all stem from a woman between 18 and 30 years old in good health and CMV-seronegative.

J is TRBJ2-3 and V is TRBV5-4; TRBD2 matches 7 bases. The germline CDR1 and CDR2 sequences are SGHNT and YYREEE (reference sequence). The CDR3 loop spans 15 amino acids. Trimming cost V 0 bases and J 2 bases; bases outside gene matches: 3. This chain's CDR3 is CASSLAGTNTDTQYF. CDR3 bases: TGTGCCAGCAGCTTGGCGGGGACTAACACAGATACGCAGTATTTT.

This rearrangement joins TRBV15 to TRBJ2-3; D ambiguous. The V end lost 0 bases, the J end lost 1 base, and 8 bases lay between the germline ends. Germline CDR1 and CDR2: LNHNV and YYDKDF (reference sequence). This CDR3 has 15 amino acids. Written as DNA, the CDR3 is TGTGCCACCAGCAGAGATGGAGCCCGCACAGATACGCAGTATTTT. Translated, it gives CATSRDGARTDTQYF.

The chain's CDR3 is CASSDRGLWPQHF. The CDR3 nucleotides are TGTGCCAGCAGTGACAGGGGATTATGGCCCCAGCATTTT. J is TRBJ1-5 and V is TRBV27; 8 bases are a match to TRBD1. The CDR3 has 13 amino acids. Per germline, CDR1 MNHEY and CDR2 SMNVEV (reference sequence). V was clipped by 5 bases and J by 9 bases; unmatched bases: 6.

The chain recombines TRBV2 with TRBJ2-1; 11 bases are shared with TRBD2. The CDR3 spans 13 residues. CDR1 and CDR2 (germline): SNHLY, FYNNEI. V was clipped by 7 bases and J by 6 bases; unmatched bases: 2. The CDR3 loop reads CASNSGRGNEQFF. CDR3 nucleotides: TGTGCCAGCAATAGCGGGAGGGGCAATGAGCAGTTCTTC.

The V call is TRBV5-4, the J call TRBJ1-2, with TRBD1 identical over 7 bases. This CDR3 is 14 amino acids long. Germline trimming cut 3 bases from V and 4 bases from J; bases unmatched to any gene: 6. Germline CDR1 SGHNT, CDR2 YYREEE (reference sequence). The CDR3 sequence: CASSSNTGAYGYTF. CDR3 coding DNA: TGTGCCAGCAGCTCCAATACAGGGGCCTATGGCTACACCTTC.

Points on this clone: At one end, the junction sequence differs from germline, possibly due to a read error. The chain recombines TRBV6-4 with TRBJ2-3, with TRBD1 as a possible D gene (5 bases). Germline CDR1 is MRHNA and CDR2 is SNTAGT. The CDR3 covers 14 residues. This chain's CDR3 is CASSDLGRTGTQYF. The CDR3 nucleotides are TGTGCCAGCAGTGACTTGGGTCGCACAGGTACGCAGTATTTT.

The chain has TRBV9 and TRBJ1-2, with unresolved D. The germline V gene has CDR1 SGDLS and CDR2 YYNGEE. Trimming removed 4 bases at V and 1 base at J, with 14 bases between. This CDR3 has 15 residues. CDR3 residues: CASSPQAELNYGYTF. The CDR3 coding sequence is TGTGCCAGCAGCCCTCAGGCCGAGCTTAACTATGGCTACACCTTC.

The chain has TRBV12-5 and TRBJ2-1; D is ambiguous. This CDR3 is built from 15 residues. Trimming pared 5 bases from V and 0 bases from J, leaving 11 bases between. The germline V gene has CDR1 LGHNT and CDR2 FRNRAP. As DNA, the CDR3 is TGTGCTAGTGGTCCGCAAGCAGGCTCCTACAATGAGCAGTTCTTC. It encodes CASGPQAGSYNEQFF.

The V gene is TRBV25-1, the J gene TRBJ2-2; possible D gene TRBD2, 6 bases. This CDR3 comprises 14 residues. The germline V gene has CDR1 MGHDK and CDR2 SYGVNS. The V end lost 4 bases, the J end lost 5 bases, and 11 bases lay between the germline ends. The chain's CDR3 is CASSAGVQTGELFF. CDR3 bases: TGTGCCAGCAGTGCGGGGGTCCAAACCGGGGAGCTGTTTTTT. Full variable domain (outside the CDR3, taken from reference TRBV25-1 and TRBJ2-2): EADIYQTPRYLVIGTGKKITLECSQTMGHDKMYWYQQDPGMELHLIHYSYGVNSTEKGDLSSESTVSRIRTEHFPLTLESARPSHTSQYLCASSAGVQTGELFFGEGSRLTVL.

This clone appeared once. The rearrangement uses TRBV7-8 and TRBJ2-3; 7 nucleotides match TRBD1. This CDR3 is built from 15 residues. Germline-derived CDR1 and CDR2 are SGHVS and FQNEAQ. The V gene end was trimmed by 3 bases and the J gene end by 0 bases; junction bases not matched to a gene: 3. This chain's CDR3 is CASSFRQGSTDTQYF. The CDR3 DNA sequence: TGTGCCAGCAGCTTCCGACAGGGTAGCACAGATACGCAGTATTTT.